This TCR beta chain emerged from a study of shared clonotypes between healthy human individuals. Study results and limitations: The study sampled only blood, and tissue repertoires likely differ. Among the subsets, naive ones generally showed larger estimated richness than memory ones.

Running of the assay took place at deep level. TCRdb's table, derived via immunoSEQ multiplex PCR, lists solely in-frame clones and lacks some. Here the sample spans roughly 2.5 million clones, roughly 92% being singletons. For this clone: Its antigen is not known.

The specimen was naive CD4+ T cells sorted from blood. Sample subset: CD45RA+ positively selected. This TCR came from a young man in good health.

The CDR3 loop reads CASSLDGREGNYGYTF. As DNA, the CDR3 is TGTGCCAGCAGCTTGGATGGCAGGGAGGGCAACTATGGCTACACCTTC. This rearrangement joins TRBV5-4 to TRBJ1-2; maybe TRBD1 (5 bases). V lost 0 bases to trimming and J lost 2 bases, with 14 bases between them. The CDR3 spans 16 residues. Germline assignment: CDR1 SGHNT and CDR2 YYREEE (reference sequence).